What follows are 19 T cell receptor beta chains derived from one specimen sequenced in a study (dated by TCRdb to about 2016). The protocol used for the library was RT-PCR. Sequencing instrument: Illumina MiSeq. Using fastp trimming at Q25 and MiXCR clonotype assembly, TCRdb reanalyzed the public sequencing data and kept in-frame beta chains. Every CDR3 protein is listed once, alongside the most common genes and DNA of its rows. Present in this sample are 550,000 to 750,000 distinct CDR3 sequences, 14% of which were seen just once. The top ten clonotypes cover about 3.9% of the sample. Source material: memory CD4+ T cells from blood. The receptors shown here come from a female donor in good health, serving as a healthy control.

The chain links TRBV27 to TRBJ1-5, with a weak D call TRBD1 (5 bases). CDR1 is MNHEY and CDR2 is SMNVEV in the germline V gene (reference sequence). CDR3 length: 14 amino acids. Trimming left V 6 bases short and J 6 bases short, with 15 bases between. The CDR3 sequence is CASRGLGAGQPQHF. DNA of the CDR3: TGTGCCAGCAGGGGGCTAGGTGCAGGTCAGCCCCAGCATTTT.

The gene calls are TRBV15 and TRBJ1-4; D perhaps matches TRBD1 (6 bases). CDR3 length: 15 amino acids. In germline, CDR1 is LNHNV, CDR2 YYDKDF (reference sequence). Trimming took off 5 bases at V and 5 bases at J, with 15 bases between the two ends. The CDR3 DNA reads TGTGCCACCAGCCCGGGGGGCAGAGAGAATGAAAAACTGTTTTTT. It translates to CATSPGGRENEKLFF.

A few counts support this clonotype. This rearrangement joins TRBV21-1 to TRBJ1-2; the tabulated D call, TRBD1, remains unverified against the DNA. TRBV21-1 is annotated as a pseudogene. This CDR3 is 19 amino acids long. CDR3 DNA: TGTGCCAGCCCTTGGCCACCTGGGACAGGGGGCGGGCGGCACTATGGCTACACCTTC. Translation gives CASPWPPGTGGGRHYGYTF.

This clonotype showed up many times. The chain employs TRBV29-1 and TRBJ1-1, with D perhaps matching TRBD1 (5 bases). The CDR3 is made up of 12 amino acids. Germline V gene sequence: CDR1 SQVTM, CDR2 ANQGSEA. Trimming shortened V by 6 bases and J by 4 bases, and 12 bases separated the two germline ends. The CDR3 reads CSVADSTTEAFF. Written as DNA, the CDR3 is TGCAGCGTCGCCGACAGCACCACTGAAGCTTTCTTT.

In its sample, this clonotype was seen a few times. V gene TRBV5-1 combines with J gene TRBJ1-3; D possibly corresponds to TRBD1 (6 bases). The CDR3 has 15 amino acids. From germline, CDR1 is SGHRS and CDR2 YFSETQ. Trimming removed 4 bases at V and 0 bases at J, with 11 bases between. The CDR3 coding sequence is TGCGCCAGCAGCCTGGGACAATTCTCTGGAAACACCATATATTTT. Translated, it gives CASSLGQFSGNTIYF.

The V and J genes are TRBV7-2 and TRBJ2-3, with 9 bases aligning to TRBD1. Germline values: CDR1 SGHTA, CDR2 FQGNSA. The CDR3 runs 15 residues. Trimming at V came to 6 bases and at J to 5 bases, leaving 9 bases not matched to a gene. The CDR3 reads CASSKTGGGVDTQYF. CDR3 nucleotide sequence: TGTGCCAGCAGTAAAACAGGGGGCGGAGTAGATACGCAGTATTTT. The entire variable domain, with the rest obtained from reference TRBV7-2 and TRBJ2-3, is as follows: GAGVSQSPSNKVTEKGKDVELRCDPISGHTALYWYRQSLGQGLEFLIYFQGNSAPDKSGLPSDRFSAERTGGSVSTLTIQRTQQEDSAVYLCASSKTGGGVDTQYFGPGTRLTVL.

The chain couples TRBV14 to TRBJ2-1; no clear D. Germline V CDR1 and CDR2: SGHDN, FVKESK. The CDR3 has 12 residues. V was pared by 1 base and J by 7 bases, with 5 bases between. In DNA, the CDR3 is TGTGCCAGCAGCCAAGCGTGGAATGAGCAGTTCTTC. Translation: CASSQAWNEQFF.

This clonotype has only a few counts. This sequence joins TRBV5-1 and TRBJ2-5; TRBD2 aligns across 8 bases. V shed 4 bases, J shed 5 bases, and the junction held 10 bases outside the gene matches. This CDR3 is 15 amino acids long. Looked up from germline, CDR1 is SGHRS and CDR2 is YFSETQ. The CDR3 loop is CASSPGAGEGETQYF. CDR3 DNA sequence: TGCGCCAGCAGCCCGGGAGCGGGAGAAGGGGAGACCCAGTACTTC.

V usage is TRBV28 and J usage is TRBJ2-3; D call uncertain. The germline gives CDR1 MDHEN, CDR2 SYDVKM. The CDR3 covers 11 residues. Trimming shortened V by 10 bases and J by 6 bases, and 11 bases separated the two germline ends. The DNA of the CDR3 is TGTGCCATTAAGTATGAGGATACGCAGTATTTT. This codes for CAIKYEDTQYF.

There are many counts of this clonotype. This chain joins TRBV28 and TRBJ2-7; D may correspond to TRBD1 or TRBD2 (5 bases each). CDR1 is MDHEN and CDR2 is SYDVKM in the germline V gene. The CDR3 covers 16 residues. The V end was cut by 5 bases, the J end by 4 bases, with 21 bases between. The CDR3 DNA reads as TGTGCCAGCAGTCCTCATCCCGGGACCGGGCGATACGAGCAGTACTTC. Translated: CASSPHPGTGRYEQYF.

The rearrangement joins TRBV6-2 or TRBV6-3 to TRBJ2-2; D not resolved. The CDR3 has 16 residues. Germline CDR1 reads MNHEY; CDR2 reads SVGEGT. With 0 bases removed from V and 3 bases from J, the gap between germline ends came to 11 bases. The chain's CDR3 is CASSYSLGFHTGELFF. In nucleotides, the CDR3 is TGTGCCAGCAGTTACTCGTTGGGGTTCCACACCGGGGAGCTGTTTTTT.

Here the CDR3 DNA reads TGCAGGGCCGGAGCTAGCGGGAGGGCGGGTTCAGGGACCCAGTACTTC. This gives the protein CRAGASGRAGSGTQYF. The V and J genes are TRBV20-1 and TRBJ2-5, with 12 bases matching TRBD2. Germline assignment: CDR1 DFQATT and CDR2 SNEGSKA (reference sequence). This CDR3 comprises 16 residues.

This clonotype was recorded many times. CDR3 in amino acids: CSARGNNSPLHF. Here the CDR3 DNA reads TGCAGTGCCAGGGGGAATAATTCACCCCTCCACTTT. The rearrangement links TRBV20-1 to TRBJ1-6; TRBD1 matches 7 bases. CDR3 length: 12 amino acids. Germline V gives CDR1 DFQATT, CDR2 SNEGSKA (reference sequence). V was clipped by 6 bases and J by 5 bases; unmatched bases: 1.

This clonotype was detected only a few times. V gene TRBV5-1 combines with J gene TRBJ2-2; D gene uncertain. CDR1 and CDR2 from the germline V gene are SGHRS and YFSETQ. With 4 bases removed from V and 4 bases from J, the gap between germline ends came to 20 bases. This CDR3 spans 17 amino acids. CDR3 sequence reads: CASSPTGLVGPTGELFF. In nucleotides, the CDR3 is TGCGCCAGCAGCCCTACCGGGCTAGTTGGTCCCACCGGGGAGCTGTTTTTT.

This clonotype showed up just a few times. The rearrangement uses TRBV7-3 and TRBJ2-3, with D possibly called TRBD1 or TRBD2 (5 bases each). CDR3 length: 13 amino acids. Germline CDR1 is SGHTA and CDR2 is FQGTGA. Trimming shortened V by 5 bases and J by 6 bases, and 12 bases separated the two germline ends. CDR3 coding DNA: TGTGCCAGCAGCCGGGACGCACGCGATACGCAGTATTTT. It codes for CASSRDARDTQYF. Looking up the rest from reference TRBV7-3 and TRBJ2-3 gives the full variable domain: GAGVSQTPSNKVTEKGKYVELRCDPISGHTALYWYRQSLGQGPEFLIYFQGTGAADDSGLPNDRFFAVRPEGSVSTLKIQRTERGDSAVYLCASSRDARDTQYFGPGTRLTVL.

There are a few counts of this clonotype. This chain joins TRBV24-1 and TRBJ2-7, with 8 bases aligning to TRBD1. The CDR3 has 14 amino acids. CDR1 and CDR2 from the germline V gene are KGHDR and SFDVKD. Trimming at V came to 5 bases and at J to 2 bases, leaving 4 bases not matched to a gene. The CDR3 reads CATSGGQGPYEQYF. In DNA, the CDR3 is TGTGCCACCAGTGGCGGACAGGGTCCCTACGAGCAGTACTTC.

This clonotype occurred many times. The J gene is TRBJ2-3, the V gene TRBV7-2, with unresolved D. The CDR3 runs to 14 residues. The germline V gene has CDR1 SGHTA and CDR2 FQGNSA. The germline V and J ends were trimmed by 1 base and 6 bases, with 11 bases remaining between them. The CDR3: CASSLVIGKDTQYF. In DNA, the CDR3 is TGTGCCAGCAGCTTAGTGATAGGGAAGGATACGCAGTATTTT.

The rearrangement links TRBV4-3 to TRBJ1-1; perhaps TRBD1 as D (5 bases). The CDR3 extends over 15 amino acids. Trimming took off 0 bases at V and 9 bases at J, with 17 bases between the two ends. In germline, CDR1 is LGHNA, CDR2 YSLEER. CDR3 region: CASSQDQGGGGKAFF. CDR3 DNA sequence: TGCGCCAGCAGCCAAGATCAAGGTGGCGGGGGGAAAGCTTTCTTT.

This chain uses TRBV18 with TRBJ1-6; D unresolved. Germline V gene data show CDR1 as KGHSH and CDR2 as LQKENI. The CDR3 totals 16 residues. V lost 1 base and J 8 bases, leaving 15 bases between the germline ends. CDR3 sequence (DNA): TGTGCCAGCTCACCACTGACTCGGGGAACGGATTCACCCCTCCACTTT. This codes for CASSPLTRGTDSPLHF. The whole variable domain, remainder taken from reference TRBV18 and TRBJ1-6, is NAGVMQNPRHLVRRRGQEARLRCSPMKGHSHVYWYRQLPEEGLKFMVYLQKENIIDESGMPKERFSAEFPKEGPSILRIQQVVRGDSAAYFCASSPLTRGTDSPLHFGNGTRLTVT.